Listed below are T cell receptor beta chains from one sample, sequenced in a study of cytomegalovirus exposure and HLA in healthy donors. Using immunoSEQ multiplex PCR, the repertoire was profiled, and TCRdb retains in-frame clones only, with some absent. The table has fewer than 100,000 clones, roughly 80% seen once. Material: PBMCs. The receptors originated from a man aged 35-49 years in good health and CMV-seropositive. The conserved cysteine and the conserved F or W are not part of the CDR3 here. Each record gives: clone size, CDR3 length, V gene, CDR3 protein. Only part of the rows carry a size: once, few, many, or a class if the clone is expanded.

abundance: NA
len: 12
v_gene: TRBV7-2
CDR3aa: AIVRSGGLGEAF

abundance: NA
len: 13
v_gene: TRBV7-9
CDR3aa: ASSPFEGPNEKLF

abundance: NA
len: 12
v_gene: TRBV5-1
CDR3aa: ASSLDGGWDEQF

abundance: few
len: 14
v_gene: TRBV7-6
CDR3aa: ASSLVGGTNYNEQF

abundance: NA
len: 14
v_gene: TRBV4-3
CDR3aa: ASSQVPLGGSHTQY

abundance: few
len: 14
v_gene: TRBV4-3
CDR3aa: ASSQDLTGEAGEQF

abundance: NA
len: 12
v_gene: TRBV7-9
CDR3aa: ASSLGTFQETQY

abundance: NA
len: 12
v_gene: TRBV29-1
CDR3aa: SVDPSGGRETQY

abundance: NA
len: 13
v_gene: TRBV5-1
CDR3aa: ASSPGTGWSETQY

abundance: NA
len: 12
v_gene: TRBV11-2
CDR3aa: ASSEDRMNSPLH

abundance: once
len: 13
v_gene: TRBV5-4
CDR3aa: ASSSGLGSYNEQF

abundance: NA
len: 15
v_gene: TRBV7-2
CDR3aa: ASSIAPGTGMNTEAF

abundance: once
len: 12
v_gene: TRBV28
CDR3aa: ASSSPGLFYEQY

abundance: once
len: 12
v_gene: TRBV5-1
CDR3aa: ASSLAGSPYEQY

abundance: few
len: 13
v_gene: TRBV29-1
CDR3aa: SVVVLAGSTDTQY

abundance: once
len: 12
v_gene: TRBV5-4
CDR3aa: ASSLGVAGGPEY

abundance: NA
len: 12
v_gene: TRBV2
CDR3aa: ASRDYTPNYGYT

abundance: NA
len: 16
v_gene: TRBV10-3
CDR3aa: AISDPGQPLSKNTEAF

abundance: NA
len: 14
v_gene: TRBV10-3
CDR3aa: AISESGGPANYGYT

abundance: NA
len: 15
v_gene: TRBV4-1
CDR3aa: ASSPRISGGLTDTQY

abundance: NA
len: 14
v_gene: TRBV6-5
CDR3aa: ASSYTISGGSYEQY

abundance: NA
len: 13
v_gene: TRBV5-1
CDR3aa: ASSRDRLENSPLH

abundance: NA
len: 12
v_gene: TRBV9
CDR3aa: ASTPGLSGNTIY

abundance: NA
len: 13
v_gene: TRBV6-5
CDR3aa: ASSYESSGGREQF

abundance: NA
len: 13
v_gene: TRBV7-2
CDR3aa: ASSLGLAETYEQY

abundance: NA
len: 18
v_gene: TRBV15
CDR3aa: ATSRGAGGGLAGGKVEQY

abundance: NA
len: 15
v_gene: TRBV10-1
CDR3aa: ASSESSGDWNTGELF

abundance: NA
len: 11
v_gene: TRBV30
CDR3aa: AWSFQGSEKLF

abundance: NA
len: 11
v_gene: TRBV5-6
CDR3aa: ASSLGAKNIQY